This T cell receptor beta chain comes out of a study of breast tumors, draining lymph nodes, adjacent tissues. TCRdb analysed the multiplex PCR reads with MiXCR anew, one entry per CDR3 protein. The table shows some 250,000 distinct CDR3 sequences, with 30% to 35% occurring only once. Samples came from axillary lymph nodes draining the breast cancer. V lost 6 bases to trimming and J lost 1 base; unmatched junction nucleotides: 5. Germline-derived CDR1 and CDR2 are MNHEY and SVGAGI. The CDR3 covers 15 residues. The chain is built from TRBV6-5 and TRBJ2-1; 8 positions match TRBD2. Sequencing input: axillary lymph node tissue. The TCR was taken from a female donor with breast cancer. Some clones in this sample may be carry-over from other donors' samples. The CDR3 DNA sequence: TGTGCCAGCAGCAAGCGGGAGTCATCCTACAATGAGCAGTTCTTC. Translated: CASSKRESSYNEQFF.